Presented here are 24 T cell receptor beta chains from one specimen sequenced in a study of T cells in Graves' hyperthyroidism and ophthalmopathy. The CDR3 regions of TCR beta were amplified from RNA transcripts. HTBI primers were the set used in a first-round RT-PCR of the TCR CDR3. In TCRdb, the multiplex PCR reads were re-called with MiXCR into one record per CDR3 protein. The sample has roughly 250,000 distinct CDR3 sequences; 13% to 15% are singletons. Specimen: blood. The source is a woman aged 40 to 50 with Graves' hyperthyroidism that later progressed to Graves' ophthalmopathy.

This clonotype appeared many times. The rearrangement links TRBV13 to TRBJ2-2; possibly TRBD2 for D (5 bases). The CDR3 runs to 17 residues. The V gene lost 4 bases and the J gene lost 0 bases, with 15 bases spanning the gap. CDR1 and CDR2 (germline): PRHDT, FYEKMQ (reference sequence). The CDR3 DNA is TGTGCCAGCAGCTCGCTTAGGGCGGGTACGAACACCGGGGAGCTGTTTTTT. Translated: CASSSLRAGTNTGELFF.

The chain couples TRBV28 to TRBJ2-3; no firm D call. Germline assignment: CDR1 MDHEN and CDR2 SYDVKM. V lost 3 bases, J lost 5 bases, and 6 bases lay in between. The CDR3 runs to 12 residues. The CDR3 loop reads CASSFDGDTQYF. As DNA, the CDR3 is TGTGCCAGCAGTTTCGATGGAGATACGCAGTATTTT.

This clonotype has only a few counts. The chain is built from TRBV4-1 and TRBJ2-7, with D perhaps matching TRBD1 or TRBD2 (5 bases each). The germline gives CDR1 MGHRA, CDR2 YSYEKL. V was pared by 1 base and J by 1 base, with 11 bases between. The CDR3 length is 15 residues. CDR3 DNA sequence: TGCGCCAGCAGCCAAGTTGTCGGGGCTTCCTACGAGCAGTACTTC. Translating it yields CASSQVVGASYEQYF.

This clonotype was recorded at least ten times. This chain links TRBV28 with TRBJ2-1; D is possibly TRBD2 (6 bases). The V end was cut by 2 bases, the J end by 0 bases, with 8 bases between. The CDR3 is 15 residues long. The germline V gene has CDR1 MDHEN and CDR2 SYDVKM. Written as DNA, the CDR3 is TGTGCCAGCAGTTTAGCGGGGAACTCCTACAATGAGCAGTTCTTC. This sequence encodes CASSLAGNSYNEQFF.

This clonotype appeared many times. The rearrangement joins TRBV30 to TRBJ1-1; D is unclear. Germline V CDR1 and CDR2: GTSNPN, SVGIG (reference sequence). Between the trimmed V and J ends, which lost 0 bases and 4 bases, there was a span of 12 bases. The CDR3 is 14 residues long. CDR3 coding DNA: TGTGCCTGGAGTGTACTTGGACGGAGCACTGAAGCTTTCTTT. It yields the protein CAWSVLGRSTEAFF.

This clonotype was counted ten times or more. The chain links TRBV27 to TRBJ1-6; 8 positions agree with TRBD1. The CDR3 runs 15 residues. Germline CDR1 and CDR2: MNHEY and SMNVEV (reference sequence). Losses at the gene ends were 5 bases for V and 9 bases for J; bases not matched to a gene: 9. CDR3 DNA sequence: TGTGCCAGCAGTCCATACAGGACAGGGCGTTCACCCCTCCACTTT. Its protein is CASSPYRTGRSPLHF.

A remark on this clonotype: A much larger clone lies a single base off, so this may be a read error. The V and J genes are TRBV29-1 and TRBJ2-1; no clear D gene. The V gene lost 6 bases and the J gene lost 6 bases, with 9 bases spanning the gap. The CDR3 is made up of 11 amino acids. Germline assignment: CDR1 SQVTM and CDR2 ANQGSEA. CDR3: CSVDNSNEQFF. CDR3 DNA: TGCAGCGTCGACAACAGCAATGAGCAGTTCTTC.

This clonotype was detected many times. V and J are TRBV4-1 and TRBJ1-1, with D possibly being TRBD1 (5 bases). CDR1 and CDR2 from the germline V gene are MGHRA and YSYEKL. V was trimmed by 2 bases and J by 0 bases, leaving 13 bases between them. This CDR3 comprises 16 residues. The CDR3 region is CASSQSRVWMNTEAFF. The CDR3 nucleotides read TGCGCCAGCAGCCAATCCAGGGTATGGATGAACACTGAAGCTTTCTTT.

CDR3: CASSHGTSGRGEQFF. In nucleotides, the CDR3 is TGTGCCAGCAGTCACGGGACTAGCGGGAGAGGTGAGCAGTTCTTC. The V and J genes are TRBV6-1 and TRBJ2-1; TRBD2 aligns across 14 bases. This CDR3 has 15 amino acids. CDR1 and CDR2 (germline): MNHNS, SASEGT. The V segment lost 5 bases and the J segment 9 bases; nucleotides outside the gene matches: 6.

This clonotype was counted a few times. The J gene is TRBJ2-1, the V gene TRBV6-2 or TRBV6-3, with D perhaps matching TRBD2 (7 bases). V was shortened by 5 bases and J by 9 bases, with 11 bases between the two germline ends. Germline V lookup: CDR1 MNHEY, CDR2 SVGEGT. The CDR3 is 12 amino acids. The CDR3 is CASSGGGAEQFF. In nucleotides, the CDR3 is TGTGCCAGCAGTGGAGGGGGGGCTGAGCAGTTCTTC.

This clonotype was counted many times. The J gene is TRBJ2-7, the V gene TRBV27, with TRBD1 identical over 7 bases. V was clipped by 3 bases and J by 4 bases; unmatched bases: 15. This CDR3 is 17 amino acids long. Germline loops: CDR1 MNHEY, CDR2 SMNVEV (reference sequence). CDR3 nucleotide sequence: TGTGCCAGCAGTTTCTCCTGGGATATGACAGGGATTTACGAGCAGTACTTC. The encoded protein is CASSFSWDMTGIYEQYF.

At least ten counts were recorded for this clonotype. The chain is built from TRBV7-2 and TRBJ1-1, with D possibly matching TRBD1 (6 bases). The CDR3 has 15 amino acids. CDR1 and CDR2 from the germline V gene are SGHTA and FQGNSA. Trimming cost V 2 bases and J 0 bases, with 10 bases left between them. The CDR3 protein is CASSLIQGMNTEAFF. The CDR3 DNA is TGTGCCAGCAGCTTAATACAGGGAATGAACACTGAAGCTTTCTTT.

This clonotype was observed many times. The V and J genes are TRBV15 and TRBJ2-5, with 7 bases matching TRBD2. The germline V gene has CDR1 LNHNV and CDR2 YYDKDF (reference sequence). The CDR3 is 13 amino acids. V dropped 7 bases and J dropped 4; count of bases not matched to a gene: 6. In nucleotides, the CDR3 is TGTGCCACCATGGGCGGGAGACCAGAGACCCAGTACTTC. Translation gives CATMGGRPETQYF.

This rearrangement joins TRBV20-1 to TRBJ2-7; D is undetermined. The length of the CDR3 is 15 residues. Deletions cut 0 bases from V and 0 bases from J, with 12 bases between. The germline gives CDR1 DFQATT, CDR2 SNEGSKA (reference sequence). CDR3 sequence: CSARDGLASSYEQYF. The CDR3 bases are TGCAGTGCTAGAGATGGCCTGGCGAGCTCCTACGAGCAGTACTTC.

This clonotype has a count of ten or more. The chain has TRBV15 and TRBJ1-1, with a weak D call TRBD1 (6 bases). Germline lookup yields CDR1 LNHNV and CDR2 YYDKDF (reference sequence). Trimming shortened V by 1 base and J by 4 bases, and 16 bases separated the two germline ends. This CDR3 comprises 16 residues. In DNA form, the CDR3 reads TGTGCCACCAGCAGAGTTGCAGGGGAGACGAGCACTGAAGCTTTCTTT. Translation gives CATSRVAGETSTEAFF. The full variable domain, completed using reference TRBV15 and TRBJ1-1, is DAMVIQNPRYQVTQFGKPVTLSCSQTLNHNVMYWYQQKSSQAPKLLFHYYDKDFNNEADTPDNFQSRRPNTSFCFLDIRSPGLGDTAMYLCATSRVAGETSTEAFFGQGTRLTVV.

This clonotype was detected only a few times. The rearrangement uses TRBV6-4 and TRBJ2-3, with 10 bases fitting TRBD2. The CDR3 length is 16 residues. V shed 0 bases, J shed 5 bases, and the junction held 5 bases outside the gene matches. CDR1 MRHNA and CDR2 SNTAGT come from the germline V gene. CDR3 bases: TGTGCCAGCAGTGACTCGAGCGGGAGGGCCCAAGATACGCAGTATTTT. This encodes CASSDSSGRAQDTQYF.

The genes are TRBV5-1 and TRBJ2-5; 15 bases line up with TRBD2. Per germline, CDR1 SGHRS and CDR2 YFSETQ. This CDR3 region has 17 residues. Losses at the gene ends were 3 bases for V and 5 bases for J; bases not matched to a gene: 8. CDR3 nucleotide sequence: TGCGCCAGCAGCTCCGGACTAGCGGGAGGGAACGGGGAGACCCAGTACTTC. Translated: CASSSGLAGGNGETQYF.

This clonotype occurred many times. This chain uses TRBV9 with TRBJ1-6; D not certain. CDR3 length: 14 residues. Trimming pared 3 bases from V and 6 bases from J, leaving 10 bases between. Germline-derived CDR1 and CDR2 are SGDLS and YYNGEE. The CDR3 loop reads CASSGSGSNSPLHF. The CDR3 DNA follows: TGTGCCAGCAGCGGGTCTGGGAGTAATTCACCCCTCCACTTT.

This clonotype was seen many times. The chain carries TRBV3-1 and TRBJ1-6; tentatively, D is TRBD1 (6 bases). There are 13 residues in the CDR3. The germline V and J ends were trimmed by 8 bases and 8 bases, with 13 bases remaining between them. Germline loops: CDR1 LGHDT, CDR2 YNNKEL (reference sequence). As DNA, the CDR3 is TGTGCCAGCTGCAGGGGAGAAGATTCACCCCTCCACTTT. Translation: CASCRGEDSPLHF.

A few counts support this clonotype. The chain uses TRBV5-6 and TRBJ2-6; 8 bases are shared with TRBD2. Germline CDR1 reads SGHDT; CDR2 reads YYEEEE. The CDR3 loop spans 16 amino acids. J was trimmed by 2 bases and V by 6 bases; bases with no gene match: 7. The CDR3 DNA sequence: TGTGCCAGCACCCCGCGGGGGGTGGCTGGGGCCAACGTCCTGACTTTC. It translates to CASTPRGVAGANVLTF.

Ten or more counts support this clonotype. The J gene is TRBJ2-1, the V gene TRBV12-3 or TRBV12-4; perhaps TRBD1 as D (6 bases). This CDR3 region has 15 residues. Trimming took 3 bases from V and 7 from J, leaving 16 bases between them. The CDR3 loop reads CASSFPFTGKNEQFF. DNA for the CDR3: TGTGCCAGCAGTTTCCCCTTTACAGGGAAGAATGAGCAGTTCTTC.

This clonotype was seen many times. The chain carries TRBV20-1 and TRBJ2-2; D may be TRBD2 (6 bases). Trimming pared 1 base from V and 2 bases from J, leaving 14 bases between. This CDR3 has 16 residues. Germline CDR1 reads DFQATT; CDR2 reads SNEGSKA (reference sequence). The CDR3 nucleotides are TGCAGTGCTAGAGGAGTGGAGGGCCGTAACACCGGGGAGCTGTTTTTT. This sequence encodes CSARGVEGRNTGELFF.

This clonotype came up a few times. This sequence joins TRBV20-1 and TRBJ1-4, with TRBD1 matching 7 bases. Germline CDR1 reads DFQATT; CDR2 reads SNEGSKA (reference sequence). The CDR3 extends over 13 amino acids. With V trimmed by 6 bases and J by 3 bases, 4 bases remained unmatched. The CDR3 reads CSARTGSNEKLFF. For the CDR3, the DNA is TGCAGTGCCCGGACAGGATCTAATGAAAAACTGTTTTTT.

The chain joins TRBV25-1 to TRBJ2-1; D is perhaps TRBD2 (5 bases). The CDR3 covers 15 residues. Trimming removed 6 bases at V and 6 bases at J, with 18 bases between. The germline CDR1 and CDR2 sequences are MGHDK and SYGVNS. The CDR3 is CASRFNIGGGNEQFF. CDR3 nucleotides: TGTGCCAGCAGATTTAACATAGGCGGAGGCAATGAGCAGTTCTTC.